A single sample gave rise to the 23 T cell receptor beta chains below, sequenced in a study of blood T cell repertoires in COVID-19. Assay: immunoSEQ multiplex PCR; the TCRdb copy retains only in-frame clones and omits some. The sample has under 400,000 clones, about 87% seen once. The specimen sequenced was PBMCs or T cells enriched from blood (not recorded which). The receptor set was obtained from a man between 35 and 55 years old in a cohort exposed to, infected with or recovered from COVID-19 (not recorded which).

V and J are TRBV29-1 and TRBJ2-7; perhaps TRBD1 as D (5 bases). V was shortened by 6 bases and J by 3 bases, with 9 bases between the two germline ends. The germline CDR1 and CDR2 sequences are SQVTM and ANQGSEA. The length of the CDR3 is 11 residues. The chain's CDR3 is CSVTQGYEQYF. The CDR3 DNA follows: TGCAGCGTCACGCAGGGCTACGAGCAGTACTTC.

The chain links TRBV30 to TRBJ2-3; 7 bases are shared with TRBD2. The CDR3 covers 12 residues. Germline V gene sequence: CDR1 GTSNPN, CDR2 SVGIG (reference sequence). The CDR3 reads CGLSGGTDTQYF. The DNA of the CDR3 is TGTGGACTGAGCGGGGGCACAGATACGCAGTATTTT.

The chain uses TRBV30 and TRBJ2-2, with a weak D call TRBD2 (6 bases). V was pared by 2 bases and J by 4 bases, with 11 bases between. This CDR3 is 14 amino acids long. Germline values: CDR1 GTSNPN, CDR2 SVGIG (reference sequence). The CDR3 sequence: CAWSYAGLTGELFF. The DNA for the CDR3 is TGTGCCTGGAGTTATGCGGGACTCACCGGGGAGCTGTTTTTT.

This clone was seen a single time. The chain recombines TRBV15 with TRBJ1-2; D is unclear. Germline lookup yields CDR1 LNHNV and CDR2 YYDKDF (reference sequence). The CDR3 extends over 14 amino acids. V dropped 1 base and J dropped 2 bases, with 8 bases sitting between them. The chain's CDR3 is CATSRASGNYGYTF. CDR3 DNA sequence: TGTGCCACCAGCAGAGCTAGCGGAAACTATGGCTACACCTTC. Using reference TRBV15 and TRBJ1-2 for the parts outside the CDR3, the full variable domain is DAMVIQNPRYQVTQFGKPVTLSCSQTLNHNVMYWYQQKSSQAPKLLFHYYDKDFNNEADTPDNFQSRRPNTSFCFLDIRSPGLGDTAMYLCATSRASGNYGYTFGSGTRLTVV.

The J gene is TRBJ2-1, the V gene TRBV16; tentative D call: TRBD1 (6 bases). This CDR3 comprises 12 residues. The V end lost 2 bases, the J end lost 13 bases, and 12 bases lay between the germline ends. Germline V CDR1 and CDR2: KGHSY, FQNENV. The chain's CDR3 is CASSQTGDKQFF. In nucleotides, the CDR3 is TGTGCCAGCAGCCAAACCGGGGACAAACAGTTCTTC.

J is TRBJ2-3 and V is TRBV28; 10 bases align to TRBD2. The CDR3 covers 17 residues. Per germline, CDR1 MDHEN and CDR2 SYDVKM. V was clipped by 4 bases and J by 1 base; unmatched bases: 8. The CDR3 sequence: CASSSPGLAGGTDTQYF. DNA for the CDR3: TGTGCCAGCAGTTCACCTGGGCTAGCGGGAGGCACAGATACGCAGTATTTT.

J is TRBJ2-7 and V is TRBV6-5; the match to TRBD2 covers 13 bases. Germline V gene data show CDR1 as MNHEY and CDR2 as SVGAGI. The V segment lost 6 bases and the J segment 1 base; nucleotides outside the gene matches: 3. This CDR3 has 15 amino acids. CDR3 protein: CASSPGLAGSYEQYF. The CDR3, as DNA: TGTGCCAGCAGCCCGGGACTAGCGGGATCCTACGAGCAGTACTTC.

The chain carries TRBV3-1 (or the pseudogene TRBV3-2) and TRBJ1-2; D remains unclear. The V and J ends lost 3 bases and 7 bases respectively, with 9 bases between them. The CDR3 runs to 12 residues. Germline assignment: CDR1 LGHDT and CDR2 YNNKEL (reference sequence). CDR3 protein: CASSHSPLGYTF. The CDR3 DNA reads TGTGCCAGCAGCCATTCCCCTCTTGGCTACACCTTC.

The rearrangement uses TRBV3-1 (or the pseudogene TRBV3-2) and TRBJ1-5, with a weak D call TRBD1 (6 bases). The CDR3 loop spans 16 amino acids. Between the trimmed V and J ends, which lost 0 bases and 1 base, there was a span of 10 bases. Germline V CDR1 and CDR2: LGHDT, YNNKEL (reference sequence). CDR3 amino acids: CASSQDGRGSNQPQHF. The CDR3 DNA reads TGTGCCAGCAGCCAAGATGGGAGGGGGAGCAATCAGCCCCAGCATTTT.

The chain uses TRBV7-7 and TRBJ2-2, with D possibly matching TRBD1 (7 bases). The CDR3 is 18 residues long. Germline V gives CDR1 SSHAT, CDR2 FNYEAQ (reference sequence). Trimming removed 7 bases at V and 10 bases at J, with 31 bases between. As DNA, the CDR3 is TGTGCCAGCACCCCCAACACAGGGGCGGGGAGCCAGACGGAGGAGCTGTTTTTT. This sequence encodes CASTPNTGAGSQTEELFF. Together with reference TRBV7-7 and TRBJ2-2, the CDR3 gives the full variable domain: GAGVSQSPRYKVTKRGQDVTLRCDPISSHATLYWYQQALGQGPEFLTYFNYEAQPDKSGLPSDRFSAERPEGSISTLTIQRTEQRDSAMYRCASTPNTGAGSQTEELFFGEGSRLTVL.

The rearrangement joins TRBV28 to TRBJ2-7; D remains unclear. Germline assignment: CDR1 MDHEN and CDR2 SYDVKM. The CDR3 runs to 12 residues. Trimming pared 5 bases from V and 6 bases from J, leaving 11 bases between. The CDR3 here is CASSPSTREQYF. The CDR3, as DNA: TGTGCCAGCAGTCCTTCGACTCGCGAGCAGTACTTC.

The J gene is TRBJ2-1, the V gene TRBV5-1; weak D call: TRBD2 (7 bases). Germline lookup yields CDR1 SGHRS and CDR2 YFSETQ. V dropped 3 bases and J dropped 4 bases, with 17 bases sitting between them. There are 16 residues in the CDR3. CDR3 DNA: TGCGCCAGCAGCTCGGCAAGGGGGGGCGTTTACAATGAGCAGTTCTTC. Its translation is CASSSARGGVYNEQFF.

The chain joins TRBV5-1 to TRBJ1-1; 7 bases align to TRBD1. The CDR3 totals 17 residues. From germline, CDR1 is SGHRS and CDR2 YFSETQ. V trimming: 0 bases; J trimming: 0 bases; junction bases outside the gene matches: 8. CDR3 amino acids: CASSLGTGVSMNTEAFF. In nucleotides, the CDR3 is TGCGCCAGCAGCTTGGGAACAGGGGTTAGCATGAACACTGAAGCTTTCTTT.

Notes on this clone: The sample contains more than one DNA sequence encoding this CDR3. CDR3 nucleotide sequence: TGCGCCAGCAGCTTGGGGGGACTTTACAATGAGCAGTTCTTC. It specifies CASSLGGLYNEQFF. The V and J genes are TRBV5-1 and TRBJ2-1; maybe TRBD2 (6 bases). CDR1 SGHRS and CDR2 YFSETQ come from the germline V gene. This CDR3 has 14 residues. With 0 bases removed from V and 4 bases from J, the gap between germline ends came to 8 bases.

This clone turned up a few times. The chain employs TRBV27 and TRBJ2-3; TRBD2 aligns across 7 bases. The germline V gene has CDR1 MNHEY and CDR2 SMNVEV (reference sequence). CDR3 length equals 14 residues. Germline trimming cut 4 bases from V and 5 bases from J; bases unmatched to any gene: 6. The CDR3 DNA reads TGTGCCAGCAGTTGGGCGGGAGTTCGAGATACGCAGTATTTT. This codes for CASSWAGVRDTQYF.

This chain uses TRBV3-1 (or the pseudogene TRBV3-2) with TRBJ2-7; 10 bases fit TRBD1. CDR1 is LGHDT and CDR2 is YNNKEL in the germline V gene (reference sequence). The CDR3 extends over 15 amino acids. V lost 1 base and J lost 6; bases outside the gene matches: 6. In DNA, the CDR3 is TGTGCCAGCAGCCAAGGAGGGACAGGGGCTCGCGAGCAGTACTTC. This translates into CASSQGGTGAREQYF.

V and J are TRBV5-1 and TRBJ2-5, with 12 nucleotides matching TRBD2. There are 14 residues in the CDR3. The ends lost 7 bases at V and 5 bases at J; junction bases unmatched: 6. Germline CDR1 is SGHRS and CDR2 is YFSETQ. The CDR3 spells CASASGRGAETQYF. CDR3 DNA: TGCGCCAGCGCTAGCGGGAGGGGAGCGGAGACCCAGTACTTC.

The chain uses TRBV11-2 and TRBJ2-5, with D unclear. This CDR3 comprises 13 residues. V gave up 4 bases and J gave up 2 bases, with 8 bases separating them. Germline V gene data show CDR1 as SGHAT and CDR2 as FQNNGV. The CDR3 loop is CASSSGRQETQYF. The CDR3 nucleotides read TGTGCCAGCAGCTCCGGTCGACAAGAGACCCAGTACTTC.

The chain employs TRBV18 and TRBJ2-7, with 10 bases fitting TRBD2. The germline CDR1 and CDR2 sequences are KGHSH and LQKENI. There are 17 residues in the CDR3. J gave up 0 bases and V 4 bases, and 9 bases lay outside the gene matches. The CDR3 bases are TGTGCCAGCTCACTTACTAGCGGGACATACAGCTCCTACGAGCAGTACTTC. Translated: CASSLTSGTYSSYEQYF.

The gene calls are TRBV19 and TRBJ1-2, with D tentatively TRBD1 (6 bases). The CDR3 sequence is 15 residues long. Germline V lookup: CDR1 LNHDA, CDR2 SQIVND (reference sequence). V lost 4 bases to trimming and J lost 4 bases, with 16 bases between them. CDR3 sequence: CASSRDNYYSYGYTF. The CDR3 DNA reads as TGTGCCAGTAGTAGGGACAACTACTACTCCTATGGCTACACCTTC.

Concerning this clone itself: Other nucleotide sequences in the sample specify the same CDR3. The J gene is TRBJ1-5, the V gene TRBV2; TRBD1 might be the D (6 bases). V was shortened by 3 bases and J by 2 bases, with 8 bases between the two germline ends. This CDR3 spans 14 amino acids. Germline CDR1 and CDR2: SNHLY and FYNNEI. The CDR3 loop reads CASSEGGRNQPQHF. For the CDR3, the DNA is TGTGCCAGCAGTGAGGGGGGGCGCAATCAGCCCCAGCATTTT.

The chain joins TRBV7-2 to TRBJ2-7, with D possibly matching TRBD2 (6 bases). V was shortened by 0 bases and J by 5 bases, with 14 bases between the two germline ends. CDR3 length: 15 residues. From germline, CDR1 is SGHTA and CDR2 FQGNSA. The CDR3 coding sequence is TGTGCCAGCAGCTTAGCGGTTCTTCTAGCGAACGAGCAGTACTTC. Amino acid sequence: CASSLAVLLANEQYF. Looking up the rest from reference TRBV7-2 and TRBJ2-7 gives the full variable domain: GAGVSQSPSNKVTEKGKDVELRCDPISGHTALYWYRQSLGQGLEFLIYFQGNSAPDKSGLPSDRFSAERTGGSVSTLTIQRTQQEDSAVYLCASSLAVLLANEQYFGPGTRLTVT.

This sequence joins TRBV9 and TRBJ2-3, with a weak D call TRBD1 (5 bases). The CDR3 extends over 14 amino acids. The germline V and J ends were trimmed by 6 bases and 4 bases, with 15 bases remaining between them. Germline V CDR1 and CDR2: SGDLS, YYNGEE. CDR3 DNA sequence: TGTGCCAGCACCCTAGGGGTGGGCGCAGATACGCAGTATTTT. Its translation is CASTLGVGADTQYF.